This is a list of T cell receptor beta chains from one sample in a study of tumor-infiltrating lymphocytes in localized non-small cell lung cancer. TCRdb keeps only in-frame clones here, not all; method: immunoSEQ multiplex PCR. The data show approximately 12,000 clones, around four fifths seen once. Sample: uninvolved lung tissue not adjacent to the tumor. These receptors all stem from a human donor with non-small cell lung cancer. CDR3s include the opening cysteine and the closing phenylalanine or tryptophan. The D gene is left open where the match is weak. Expanded clones get a size class; other rows say once, few or many, or leave the size out.

v_gene	d_gene	abundance	j_gene	CDR3nt	CDR3aa
TRBV20-1	-	-	TRBJ2-7	TGCAGTGCTCGGCGTGGGGAGCAGTACTTC	CSARRGEQYF
TRBV7-9	-	once	TRBJ2-3	TGTGCCAGCAGCTATGATCTAGTCGGTAATACGCAGTATTTT	CASSYDLVGNTQYF
TRBV11-3	TRBD1	-	TRBJ1-1	TGTGCCAGCAGCTTAGAGGGGACAGGGGGAGCTTTCTTT	CASSLEGTGGAFF
TRBV14	-	-	TRBJ1-1	TGTGCCAGCCGACCAGGAGTAGTTTCCACTGAAGCTTTCTTT	CASRPGVVSTEAFF
TRBV6-5	TRBD1	-	TRBJ2-7	TGTGCCAGCAGACGACAGGGGGCGAACGAGCAGTACTTC	CASRRQGANEQYF
TRBV2	TRBD2	-	TRBJ2-3	TGTGCCGGTAGCGGGGGGACAGATACGCAGTATTTT	CAGSGGTDTQYF
TRBV7-2	TRBD1	-	TRBJ2-1	TGTGCCAGCAGATCACGCTTGCGGGACAGGGTTAACAATGAGCAGTTCTTC	CASRSRLRDRVNNEQFF
TRBV6-5	TRBD1	-	TRBJ1-2	TGTGCCAGCAGTCGCTCGACAGGGGGCCGAGGCTACACCTTC	CASSRSTGGRGYTF
TRBV10-2	-	-	TRBJ2-5	TGCGCCAGCAGCCTGGGGGGGCGGTTTGAGACCCAGTACTTC	CASSLGGRFETQYF
TRBV19	TRBD2	-	TRBJ2-2	TGTGCCAGTAGCCCACTAGCGGGGTCCACCCCCGGGGAGCTGTTTTTT	CASSPLAGSTPGELFF
TRBV5-1	-	-	TRBJ1-6	TGCGCCAGCAGCTTGGCCATGACTCGAGGAAATTCACCCCTCCACTTT	CASSLAMTRGNSPLHF
TRBV14	-	-	TRBJ1-6	TGTGCCAGCAGCCCGAACCCGAGGTGGCCCCTCCACTTT	CASSPNPRWPLHF
TRBV2	TRBD1	-	TRBJ1-2	TGTGCCAGCAGCCCCAGGGACAGGGTAAATGGCTACACCTTC	CASSPRDRVNGYTF
TRBV5-5	TRBD1	-	TRBJ1-2	TGTGCCAGCAGCTTGGATACAGGGGGTATCTATGGCTACACCTTC	CASSLDTGGIYGYTF
TRBV6-4	-	-	TRBJ2-3	TGTGCCAGCAGTGAATCACTAGAGACGGGTACGCAGTATTTT	CASSESLETGTQYF
TRBV7-2	-	-	TRBJ2-6	TGTGCCAGCAGCATCCGGGACGGTGGTTTGTCAACCGGGGCCAACGTCCTGACTTTC	CASSIRDGGLSTGANVLTF
TRBV11-3	-	-	TRBJ1-1	TGTGCCAGCAGCTCCCGCTACACTGAAGCTTTCTTT	CASSSRYTEAFF
TRBV2	-	-	TRBJ1-5	TGTGCCAGCGGGGCAGAAGGCAATCAGCCCCAGCATTTT	CASGAEGNQPQHF
TRBV13	TRBD2	-	TRBJ2-3	TGTGCCAGCAGCTTCACCGGGACTAGCTCCGATACGCAGTATTTT	CASSFTGTSSDTQYF
TRBV19	-	few	TRBJ2-1	TGTGCCAGTAGTACAACTGGGGGTTCGCGCGGGAATGAGCAGTTCTTC	CASSTTGGSRGNEQFF
TRBV7-2	-	medium-sized	TRBJ2-6	TGTGCCAGCAGCCCCGGTCGTTGGGGGGCCAACGTCCTGACTTTC	CASSPGRWGANVLTF
TRBV30	TRBD1	-	TRBJ1-5	TGTGCCTGGAGTGGACAGGGGAACAATCAGCCCCAGCATTTT	CAWSGQGNNQPQHF
TRBV19	-	-	TRBJ2-2	TGTGCCTCGACCTACGCCTCCTTCAGCGGGGAGCTGTTTTTT	CASTYASFSGELFF
TRBV19	-	-	TRBJ1-6	TGTGCCTCCCGAGGGGAATACCTCTATAATTCACCCCTCCACTTT	CASRGEYLYNSPLHF
TRBV19	-	-	TRBJ2-4	TGTGCCAGTAGTATGGAGGGTGTAGGGGGAGGTTACTTTATAGCCAAAAACATTCAGTACTTC	CASSMEGVGGGYFIAKNIQYF
TRBV5-6	-	-	TRBJ2-7	TGTGCCAGCAGCCTCGGAGGGGGGGGGAGGCACGAGCAGTACTTC	CASSLGGGGRHEQYF
TRBV5-6	-	-	TRBJ1-2	TGTGCCAGCAGCTTGGGGGTGGAGAGAGGCTACACCTTC	CASSLGVERGYTF
TRBV9	TRBD1	-	TRBJ1-2	TGTGCCAGCAGCCCACAAGTCTCGACAGGGAGGTATGGCTACACCTTC	CASSPQVSTGRYGYTF
TRBV2	TRBD1	-	TRBJ1-2	TGTGCCAGCAGTTCCCAGGGGGATGGTGGCTACACCTTC	CASSSQGDGGYTF
TRBV4-3	-	-	TRBJ2-7	TGCGCCAGCAGCCAAGATGTGAACCCTACCTACGAGCAGTACTTC	CASSQDVNPTYEQYF
TRBV21-1	-	-	TRBJ1-2	TGTGCCAGCAGCAAACAGAGGAAGAGAAGAAATGGCTACACCTTC	CASSKQRKRRNGYTF
TRBV5-1	TRBD2	-	TRBJ2-3	TGCGCCAGCAGCTATACCGGGACTAGCGGGGGAGCTAGCACAGATACGCAGTATTTT	CASSYTGTSGGASTDTQYF
TRBV7-2	-	-	TRBJ2-1	TGTGCCAGCAGCCGGGACGCGGGGGAGCAGTTCTTC	CASSRDAGEQFF
TRBV9	TRBD1	-	TRBJ1-2	TGTGCCAGCAGCGTAGAGCCCCAGGGGGGTGGCTACACCTTC	CASSVEPQGGGYTF
TRBV6-1	-	-	TRBJ2-1	TGTGCCAGCAGTGAAGAATACGGAACCTACAATGAGCAGTTCTTC	CASSEEYGTYNEQFF
TRBV5-1	-	-	TRBJ1-4	TGCGCCAGCAGCCCCGGGACACTGAATGAAAAACTGTTTTTT	CASSPGTLNEKLFF
TRBV30	-	-	TRBJ1-6	TGTGCCTGGAGTCTGCCGGGATCACCCCTCCACTTT	CAWSLPGSPLHF
TRBV2	-	-	TRBJ1-6	TGTGCCAGCAAACAGCTGAGCTCCTATAATTCACCCCTCCACTTT	CASKQLSSYNSPLHF
TRBV4-3	TRBD2	-	TRBJ2-3	TGCGCCAGCAGCCAATCCGAACTAGCGGGGCTTCGGGATACGCAGTATTTT	CASSQSELAGLRDTQYF
TRBV7-2	-	medium-sized	TRBJ2-2	TGTGCCAGCAGCTTAAGAGGACAGAACACCGGGGAGCTGTTTTTT	CASSLRGQNTGELFF
TRBV7-2	-	few	TRBJ2-7	TGTGCCAGCTCCGACCCCTCCACCGCGCAGTACTTC	CASSDPSTAQYF
TRBV6-1	TRBD1	-	TRBJ1-4	TGTGCCAGCAGGGGACAGGGGGCAACTAATGAAAAACTGTTTTTT	CASRGQGATNEKLFF
TRBV10-1	-	-	TRBJ2-7	TGCGCCAGCAGTGAGACTAGGGTATCCGAGCAGTACTTC	CASSETRVSEQYF
TRBV19	TRBD2	-	TRBJ2-3	TGTGCCAGTAGTATAGGGGGACTAGCGGGGGAAGATACGCAGTATTTT	CASSIGGLAGEDTQYF
TRBV28	TRBD1	-	TRBJ1-2	TGTGCCAGCAGTTCCTCCCAGGGGGGAGGCTACACCTTC	CASSSSQGGGYTF
TRBV2	TRBD1	-	TRBJ1-1	TGTGCCAGCAGTCCATACCCGACAGGGGGTACTGAAGCTTTCTTT	CASSPYPTGGTEAFF
TRBV5-6	TRBD2	-	TRBJ2-1	TGTGCCAGCAGCACCCTAGCGGGGGGGCGGAATGAGCAGTTCTTC	CASSTLAGGRNEQFF
TRBV5-1	TRBD1	-	TRBJ1-2	TGCGCCAGCAGCTCCGGGGACAGGGGGCTAACTAACTATGGCTACACCTTC	CASSSGDRGLTNYGYTF
TRBV7-8	-	-	TRBJ2-1	TGTGCCAGCAGCCTTACGGGACATCGATCCTCCTCCTACAATGAGCAGTTCTTC	CASSLTGHRSSSYNEQFF
TRBV7-2	-	-	TRBJ1-2	TGTGCCAGCAGCTTAGGGGGGACCGCCAACTATGGCTACACCTTC	CASSLGGTANYGYTF
TRBV18	-	-	TRBJ2-7	TGTGCCAGCTCCTTGGACGGCTACGAGCAGTACTTC	CASSLDGYEQYF
TRBV5-8	TRBD2	-	TRBJ2-3	TGTGCCAGCAGCTTGGCCGTGGGCGGGGGAGGCACAGATACGCAGTATTTT	CASSLAVGGGGTDTQYF
TRBV29-1	-	-	TRBJ2-2	TGCAGCGTTGAAGCATACTCCCGGGAGACAGGCCCCGGGGAGCTGTTTTTT	CSVEAYSRETGPGELFF
TRBV19	TRBD2	-	TRBJ2-2	TGTGCCAGTAGTATGCGGCGGGGGGGACCGATCGGGGACACCGGGGAGCTGTTTTTT	CASSMRRGGPIGDTGELFF
TRBV4-1	TRBD1	-	TRBJ1-1	TGCGCCAGCAGCCAAGATATAGGACAGGGGGCAGGGGATACTGAAGCTTTCTTT	CASSQDIGQGAGDTEAFF